This passage covers 21 T cell receptor beta chains from one sample sequenced in a study of post-analysis software for immune sequencing data. Study findings and constraints: Included in a set of four or five TRBV segments more frequent in patients than controls were TRBV5-6, TRBV5-1 and TRBV20-1.

Each TCR beta cDNA library carried unique molecular identifiers. TCRdb re-called the PCR reads through MiXCR, storing one row per CDR3 protein. The data contain under 200,000 distinct CDR3 sequences, over 25% of them seen just once; the ten biggest clones take up around 3.7%. These TCRs' antigens remain unknown. Sequencing was done on a sample of blood. The receptor set was obtained from a girl aged 2-17 years with multiple sclerosis.

The rearrangement links TRBV13 to TRBJ2-1; 8 bases align to TRBD1. After removal of 5 bases from V and 1 base from J, the junction contained 7 bases not matched to a gene. CDR1 is PRHDT, CDR2 FYEKMQ, per germline (reference sequence). The CDR3 consists of 16 residues. CDR3 nucleotide sequence: TGTGCCAGCAGCCTAAGACAGGGGAGATCCTACAATGAGCAGTTCTTC. Translating gives CASSLRQGRSYNEQFF.

This clonotype was counted a few times. The chain joins TRBV12-3 or TRBV12-4 to TRBJ1-1, with a weak D call TRBD1 (5 bases). V was clipped by 7 bases and J by 4 bases, with 13 bases between them. The CDR3 length is 13 residues. This CDR3 reads CASNLPGVTEAFF. CDR3 DNA: TGTGCCAGCAATCTACCGGGGGTCACTGAAGCTTTCTTT.

Comments on this clonotype: This may come from a read error, since a much larger clone is one base off. The V call is TRBV12-3 or TRBV12-4, the J call TRBJ2-5, with no clear D. The CDR3 runs to 14 residues. Here the CDR3 reads CANSFGRKSETQYF. CDR3 sequence (DNA): TGTGCCAACAGTTTTGGCAGGAAATCAGAGACCCAGTACTTC.

This clonotype was counted many times. The chain carries TRBV6-2 or TRBV6-3 and TRBJ2-1, with no clear D. The V gene's germline CDR1 is MNHEY and CDR2 SVGEGT. The CDR3 is 15 amino acids. V lost 5 bases and J lost 0, with 11 bases in between. CDR3 DNA: TGTGCCAGCAGTACCCCCAGGAGCTCCTACAATGAGCAGTTCTTC. Translation: CASSTPRSSYNEQFF.

The CDR3 region has the DNA TGCAGTGCTCGGGACAGGGGCGGGCAGGGGGAAAAACTGTTTTTT. It translates to CSARDRGGQGEKLFF. V usage is TRBV20-1 and J usage is TRBJ1-4; 10 nucleotides line up with TRBD1. Germline CDR1 DFQATT, CDR2 SNEGSKA (reference sequence). V shed 5 bases and J 8 bases; nucleotides not matched to a gene: 11. This CDR3 is built from 15 residues.

This clonotype was detected ten times or more. This chain connects TRBV2 to TRBJ2-1, with TRBD2 as a possible D gene (5 bases). Germline-derived CDR1 and CDR2 are SNHLY and FYNNEI. Trimming removed 7 bases at V and 4 bases at J, with 17 bases between. The CDR3 extends over 15 amino acids. This CDR3 is CASTGAAGRYNEQFF. The CDR3, as DNA: TGTGCCAGCACTGGAGCGGCAGGACGATACAATGAGCAGTTCTTC.

V and J are TRBV5-1 and TRBJ1-3; TRBD1 agrees at 7 bases. The CDR3 has 15 amino acids. CDR1 is SGHRS and CDR2 is YFSETQ in the germline V gene. Trimming removed 4 bases from V and 0 bases from J; junction bases left unmatched: 4. This CDR3 is CASSPGQTSGNTIYF. The CDR3 DNA reads TGCGCCAGCAGCCCGGGACAGACCTCTGGAAACACCATATATTTT.

V gene TRBV20-1 combines with J gene TRBJ2-7; TRBD2 might be the D (6 bases). Germline CDR1 and CDR2: DFQATT and SNEGSKA (reference sequence). This CDR3 contains 15 residues. With 3 bases removed from V and 6 bases from J, the gap between germline ends came to 21 bases. The CDR3 nucleotides are TGCAGTGCTAGTCGGCCCCCGTTCGGGAGTAGCGAGCAGTACTTC. Its protein product is CSASRPPFGSSEQYF.

The chain employs TRBV18 and TRBJ2-2; possibly TRBD1 or TRBD2 for D (5 bases each). The CDR3 is made up of 16 amino acids. Germline V gives CDR1 KGHSH, CDR2 LQKENI. Trimming stripped 3 bases from V and 5 bases from J, with 16 bases between. CDR3 amino acids: CASSPSGTGKTGELFF. CDR3 in DNA: TGTGCCAGCTCACCTTCAGGGACCGGAAAGACCGGGGAGCTGTTTTTT.

This clonotype was found many times. CDR3 in amino acids: CASSHPNTEAFF. CDR3 nucleotide sequence: TGTGCCAGCAGTCACCCCAACACTGAAGCTTTCTTT. The chain combines TRBV28 with TRBJ1-1, with D hard to call. This CDR3 contains 12 residues. Germline lookup yields CDR1 MDHEN and CDR2 SYDVKM. V was pared by 5 bases and J by 2 bases, with 6 bases between.

This clonotype was observed a handful of times. The junction and the germline gene differ at one end; a read error may be behind it. The chain joins TRBV12-3 or TRBV12-4 to TRBJ1-5; tentatively, D is TRBD1 (6 bases). The CDR3 is 15 residues long. CDR3 loop: CTSTHDRLGNQPQHF. DNA of the CDR3: TGTACCAGCACTCACGACAGGCTGGGCAATCAGCCCCAGCATTTT.

The sample holds many counts of this clonotype. The chain combines TRBV28 with TRBJ1-6; tentatively, D is TRBD1 (6 bases). This CDR3 has 14 residues. V lost 3 bases and J lost 5, with 8 bases in between. The V gene's germline CDR1 is MDHEN and CDR2 SYDVKM. Here the CDR3 DNA reads TGTGCCAGCAGTTTGACAGGAGATAATTCACCCCTCCACTTT. Translated, it gives CASSLTGDNSPLHF.

For the CDR3, the DNA is TGTGCCAGCAGTTCCCCGGGACAGGGGGGCCACACTGAAGCTTTCTTT. Translation: CASSSPGQGGHTEAFF. The chain combines TRBV27 with TRBJ1-1, with 11 bases aligning to TRBD1. There are 16 residues in the CDR3. V shed 4 bases and J 3 bases; nucleotides not matched to a gene: 7. The germline CDR1 and CDR2 sequences are MNHEY and SMNVEV (reference sequence).

J is TRBJ1-5 and V is TRBV20-1, with D possibly being TRBD1 (5 bases). The germline V and J ends were trimmed by 0 bases and 0 bases, with 9 bases remaining between them. Germline V gene sequence: CDR1 DFQATT, CDR2 SNEGSKA (reference sequence). The CDR3 covers 15 residues. The CDR3 region has the DNA TGCAGTGCTAGAGAAGGGGCATATAGCAATCAGCCCCAGCATTTT. It encodes CSAREGAYSNQPQHF.

The chain couples TRBV13 to TRBJ2-1; 7 nucleotides match TRBD1. With 6 bases clipped from V and 7 bases from J, the junction kept 6 bases outside the gene matches. CDR1 is PRHDT and CDR2 is FYEKMQ in the germline V gene (reference sequence). The CDR3 is 13 residues long. CDR3 residues: CASRFRTGNEQFF. CDR3 nucleotides: TGTGCCAGCAGATTCCGGACAGGAAATGAGCAGTTCTTC.

This clonotype was recorded at least ten times. The genes are TRBV29-1 and TRBJ2-7, with a possible D match to TRBD1 (6 bases). Germline V gene sequence: CDR1 SQVTM, CDR2 ANQGSEA. The ends were cut back, 3 bases at V and 3 bases at J, with 6 bases in the middle. CDR3 length: 11 amino acids. The CDR3 sequence: CSVEDSYEQYF. The CDR3 coding sequence is TGCAGCGTTGAGGACAGCTACGAGCAGTACTTC.

Notes on this clonotype: Given a much more abundant clone one base away, this may be a read error. The chain has TRBV12-3 or TRBV12-4 and TRBJ1-2; perhaps TRBD1 as D (6 bases). Trimming removed 6 bases from V and 6 bases from J, with 20 bases in between. This CDR3 is 15 amino acids long. This CDR3 is CASSRTQSGANGYTF. CDR3 in DNA: TGTGCCAGCAGCAGGACTCAATCAGGGGCCAATGGCTACACCTTC.

CDR3 sequence (DNA): TGTGCCAGCAGCACTTTATATGAGCAGTTCTTC. Amino acids: CASSTLYEQFF. The genes are TRBV5-6 and TRBJ2-1; D is unclear. The V end was cut by 4 bases, the J end by 8 bases, with 7 bases between. Looked up from germline, CDR1 is SGHDT and CDR2 is YYEEEE. This CDR3 has 11 residues.

This clonotype was seen a handful of times. The gene calls are TRBV5-1 and TRBJ2-5, with D perhaps assigned TRBD1 or TRBD2 (5 bases each). Germline V gene sequence: CDR1 SGHRS, CDR2 YFSETQ. Trimming cost V 6 bases and J 3 bases, with 18 bases left between them. This CDR3 has 15 amino acids. CDR3 in DNA: TGCGCCAGCACCCCCTCCGGGACGGCAAAAGAGACCCAGTACTTC. It yields the protein CASTPSGTAKETQYF.

There are a few counts of this clonotype. A read error may be the cause here, since a much bigger clone is one base away. V is TRBV6-6 and J is TRBJ2-1, with TRBD2 matching 12 bases. Germline trimming cut 10 bases from V and 8 bases from J; bases unmatched to any gene: 9. Germline values: CDR1 MNHNY, CDR2 SVGAGI (reference sequence). The CDR3 contains 14 residues. The CDR3 protein is CATQGLAGRYEQFF. CDR3 DNA sequence: TGTGCCACCCAGGGACTAGCGGGTCGTTATGAGCAGTTCTTC.

The genes are TRBV29-1 and TRBJ2-3, with D maybe TRBD1 (6 bases). CDR3 length: 15 amino acids. V was clipped by 3 bases and J by 1 base, with 14 bases between them. The germline V gene has CDR1 SQVTM and CDR2 ANQGSEA. The CDR3 region is CSVEISGVGTDTQYF. The CDR3 nucleotides are TGCAGCGTTGAGATCTCAGGGGTAGGCACAGATACGCAGTATTTT.